This TCR beta chain derives from a study of spatial heterogeneity in lung cancer. Study context: Sequencing of follow-up PBMC samples took place when they were available, at a median of approximately two years after resection.

Study conclusions and caveats: Ubiquitous expanded tumor TCRs were observed in blood more at resection than follow-up.

Germline V gives CDR1 SGHNT, CDR2 YYREEE (reference sequence). This CDR3 is 15 amino acids long. With 0 bases removed from V and 0 bases from J, the gap between germline ends came to 9 bases. TCRdb passed the 5' RACE reads through MiXCR, listing each CDR3 protein once. Of over 40,000 distinct CDR3 sequences listed, over 9.5% are singletons. Time point given: blood at routine non-recurrence follow-up after resection. This clonotype was detected ten times or more. Its antigen remains unidentified. This sample comprised PBMCs, obtained at follow-up. This sequence was found in a male donor with early-stage non-small cell lung cancer. The V and J genes are TRBV5-4 and TRBJ1-2; D is unresolved. This CDR3 is CASSLAAVSNYGYTF. DNA of the CDR3: TGTGCCAGCAGCTTGGCCGCAGTCTCTAACTATGGCTACACCTTC.